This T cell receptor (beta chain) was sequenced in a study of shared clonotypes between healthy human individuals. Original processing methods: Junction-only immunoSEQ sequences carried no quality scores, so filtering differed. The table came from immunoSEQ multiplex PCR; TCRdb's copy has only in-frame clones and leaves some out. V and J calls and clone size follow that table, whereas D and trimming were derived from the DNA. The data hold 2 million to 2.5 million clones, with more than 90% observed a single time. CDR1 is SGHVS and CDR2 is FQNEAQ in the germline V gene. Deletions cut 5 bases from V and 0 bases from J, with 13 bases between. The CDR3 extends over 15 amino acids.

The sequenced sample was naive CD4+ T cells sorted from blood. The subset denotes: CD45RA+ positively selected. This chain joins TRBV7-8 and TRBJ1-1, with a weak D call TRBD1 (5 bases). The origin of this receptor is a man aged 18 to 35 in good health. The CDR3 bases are TGTGCCAGCAGCCTTTGGGGGGGGATGAACACTGAAGCTTTCTTT. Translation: CASSLWGGMNTEAFF. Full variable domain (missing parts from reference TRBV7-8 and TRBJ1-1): GAGVSQSPRYKVAKRGQDVALRCDPISGHVSLFWYQQALGQGPEFLTYFQNEAQLDKSGLPSDRFFAERPEGSVSTLKIQRTQQEDSAVYLCASSLWGGMNTEAFFGQGTRLTVV.